The clone carrying this TCR beta chain has only a few counts. Antigen unknown. The sample is drawn from a study of beta chain features in type 1 diabetes. Findings and caveats of the study: For patients, the naive, central memory and Treg TCRB repertoires appeared more alike than for healthy donors. Type 1 diabetes patients had TCRB CDR3s that were shorter (moderately but significantly so) in all four CD4+ subsets. Type 1 diabetes patients showed fewer insertions and more deletions at VDJ junctions.

Germline V gene lookup returns CDR1 GTSNPN and CDR2 SVGIG (reference sequence). V was clipped by 0 bases and J by 1 base; unmatched bases: 6. This CDR3 region has 15 residues. Cells sorted by CD45RO/CCR7/CD25/CD127/CD95/CD27 comprised CD4+ naive, central memory, regulatory and stem cell-like memory cells. TCRB transcripts that were expressed got sequenced, as all of the isolated RNA had been reverse transcribed. Method: immunoSEQ multiplex PCR; TCRdb's copy keeps in-frame clones and lacks some. The data show 350,000 or so clones, with around 19% seen just once and approximately 0.041% held by the top ten.

The material sequenced was naive CD4+ T cells from blood. The receptor comes from a woman between 18 and 29 years old in good health. This sequence joins TRBV30 and TRBJ2-7, with TRBD2 identical over 7 bases. CDR3 residues: CAWSVGGSRSYEQYF. The CDR3 DNA is TGTGCCTGGAGTGTAGGCGGGAGTAGGTCCTACGAGCAGTACTTC.